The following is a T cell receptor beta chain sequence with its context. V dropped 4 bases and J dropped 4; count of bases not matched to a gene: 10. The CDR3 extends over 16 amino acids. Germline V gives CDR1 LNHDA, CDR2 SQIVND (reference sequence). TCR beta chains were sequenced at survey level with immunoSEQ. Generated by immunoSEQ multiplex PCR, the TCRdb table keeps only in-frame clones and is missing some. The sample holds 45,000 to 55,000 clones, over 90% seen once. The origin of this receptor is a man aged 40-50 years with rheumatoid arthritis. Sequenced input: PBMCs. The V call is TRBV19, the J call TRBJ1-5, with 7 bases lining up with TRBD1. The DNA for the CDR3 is TGTGCCAGTAGTACAGACCGGGACAGTGGAAATCAGCCCCAGCATTTT. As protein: CASSTDRDSGNQPQHF. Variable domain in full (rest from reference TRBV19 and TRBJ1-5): DGGITQSPKYLFRKEGQNVTLSCEQNLNHDAMYWYRQDPGQGLRLIYYSQIVNDFQKGDIAEGYSVSREKKESFPLTVTSAQKNPTAFYLCASSTDRDSGNQPQHFGDGTRLSIL.